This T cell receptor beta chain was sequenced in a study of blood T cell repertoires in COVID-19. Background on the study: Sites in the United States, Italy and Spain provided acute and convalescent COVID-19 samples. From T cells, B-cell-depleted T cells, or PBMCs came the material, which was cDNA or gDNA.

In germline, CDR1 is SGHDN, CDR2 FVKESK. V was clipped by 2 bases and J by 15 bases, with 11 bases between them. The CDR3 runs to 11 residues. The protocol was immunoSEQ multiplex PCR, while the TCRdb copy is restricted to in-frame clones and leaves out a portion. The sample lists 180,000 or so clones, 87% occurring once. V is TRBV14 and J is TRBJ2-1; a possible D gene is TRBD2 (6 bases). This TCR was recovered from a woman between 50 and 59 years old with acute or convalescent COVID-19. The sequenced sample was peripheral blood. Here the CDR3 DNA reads TGTGCCAGCAGCCAAAGAGGACTACTGTTCTTC. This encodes CASSQRGLLFF.